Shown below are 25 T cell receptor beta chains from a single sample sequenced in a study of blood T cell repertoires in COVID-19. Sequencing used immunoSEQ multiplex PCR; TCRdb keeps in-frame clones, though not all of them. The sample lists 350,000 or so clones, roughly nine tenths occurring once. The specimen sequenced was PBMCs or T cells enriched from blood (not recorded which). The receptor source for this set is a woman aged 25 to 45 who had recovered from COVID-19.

CDR3 sequence reads: CASSFPGQGSYGYTF. As DNA, the CDR3 is TGTGCCAGCAGTTTTCCTGGACAGGGAAGCTATGGCTACACCTTC. The rearrangement joins TRBV27 to TRBJ1-2; 8 positions match TRBD1. Germline CDR1 reads MNHEY; CDR2 reads SMNVEV (reference sequence). Trimming took 3 bases from V and 4 from J; bases not matched to a gene: 7. The CDR3 length is 15 residues.

In DNA form, the CDR3 reads TGTGCCAGCGGACTTTCATCGAACACTGAAGCTTTCTTT. It specifies CASGLSSNTEAFF. The chain combines TRBV28 with TRBJ1-1; D ambiguous. CDR3 length equals 13 residues. Trimming cost V 8 bases and J 1 base, with 11 bases left between them. The germline gives CDR1 MDHEN, CDR2 SYDVKM.

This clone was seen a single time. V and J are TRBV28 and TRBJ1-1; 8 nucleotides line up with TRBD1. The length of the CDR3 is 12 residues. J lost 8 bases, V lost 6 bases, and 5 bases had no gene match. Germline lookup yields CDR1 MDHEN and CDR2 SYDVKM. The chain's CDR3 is CASSRWTGEAFF. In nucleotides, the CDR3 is TGTGCCAGCAGCCGTTGGACAGGGGAAGCTTTCTTT.

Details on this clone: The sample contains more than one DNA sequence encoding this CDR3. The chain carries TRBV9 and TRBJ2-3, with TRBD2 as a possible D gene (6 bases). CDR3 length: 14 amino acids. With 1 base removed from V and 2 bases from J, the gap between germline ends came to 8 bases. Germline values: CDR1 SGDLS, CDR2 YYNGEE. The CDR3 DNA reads TGTGCCAGCAGCGTATCGGGGGTCACAGATACGCAGTATTTT. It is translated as CASSVSGVTDTQYF. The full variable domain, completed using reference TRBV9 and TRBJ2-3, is DSGVTQTPKHLITATGQRVTLRCSPRSGDLSVYWYQQSLDQGLQFLIQYYNGEERAKGNILERFSAQQFPDLHSELNLSSLELGDSALYFCASSVSGVTDTQYFGPGTRLTVL.

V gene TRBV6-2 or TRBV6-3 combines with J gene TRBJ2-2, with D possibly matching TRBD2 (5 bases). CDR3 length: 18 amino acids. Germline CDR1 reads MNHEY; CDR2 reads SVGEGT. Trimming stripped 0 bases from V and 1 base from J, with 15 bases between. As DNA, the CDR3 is TGTGCCAGCAGTTACTCGACCCTGAGGGCAGGGAACACCGGGGAGCTGTTTTTT. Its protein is CASSYSTLRAGNTGELFF.

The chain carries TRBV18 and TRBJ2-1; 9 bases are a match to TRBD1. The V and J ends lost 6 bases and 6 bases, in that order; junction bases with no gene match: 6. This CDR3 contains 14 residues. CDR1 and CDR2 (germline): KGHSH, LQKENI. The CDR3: CASSPGQGSNEQFF. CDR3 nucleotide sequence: TGTGCCAGCTCCCCGGGACAGGGTAGCAATGAGCAGTTCTTC. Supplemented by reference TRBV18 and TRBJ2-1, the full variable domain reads NAGVMQNPRHLVRRRGQEARLRCSPMKGHSHVYWYRQLPEEGLKFMVYLQKENIIDESGMPKERFSAEFPKEGPSILRIQQVVRGDSAAYFCASSPGQGSNEQFFGPGTRLTVL.

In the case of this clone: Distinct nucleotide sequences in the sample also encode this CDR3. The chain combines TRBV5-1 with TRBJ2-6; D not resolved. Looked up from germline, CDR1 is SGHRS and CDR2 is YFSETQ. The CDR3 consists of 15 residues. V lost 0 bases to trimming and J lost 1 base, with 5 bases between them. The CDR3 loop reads CASSLVVSGANVLTF. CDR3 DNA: TGCGCCAGCAGCTTGGTCGTTTCTGGGGCCAACGTCCTGACTTTC.

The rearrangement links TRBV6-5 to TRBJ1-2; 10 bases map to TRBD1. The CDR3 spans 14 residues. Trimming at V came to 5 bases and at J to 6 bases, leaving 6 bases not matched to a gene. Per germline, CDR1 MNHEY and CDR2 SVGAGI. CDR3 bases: TGTGCCAGCAGTATCGACAGGGGGCATAATGGCTACACCTTC. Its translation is CASSIDRGHNGYTF.

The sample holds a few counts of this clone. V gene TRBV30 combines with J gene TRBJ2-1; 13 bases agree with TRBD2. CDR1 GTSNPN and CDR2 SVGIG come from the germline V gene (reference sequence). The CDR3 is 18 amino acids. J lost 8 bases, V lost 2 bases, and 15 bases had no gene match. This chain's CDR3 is CAWSPIGTSGDRSHEQFF. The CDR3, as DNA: TGTGCCTGGAGTCCAATAGGGACTAGCGGGGACAGGTCCCATGAGCAGTTCTTC.

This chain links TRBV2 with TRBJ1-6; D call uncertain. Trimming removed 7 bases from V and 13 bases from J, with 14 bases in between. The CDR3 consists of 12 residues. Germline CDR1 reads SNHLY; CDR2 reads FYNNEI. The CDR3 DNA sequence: TGTGCCAGCAACTGGTTCCGGTCCCCCCTCCACTTT. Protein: CASNWFRSPLHF. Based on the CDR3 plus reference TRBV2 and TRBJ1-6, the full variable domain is EPEVTQTPSHQVTQMGQEVILRCVPISNHLYFYWYRQILGQKVEFLVSFYNNEISEKSEIFDDQFSVERPDGSNFTLKIRSTKLEDSAMYFCASNWFRSPLHFGNGTRLTVT.

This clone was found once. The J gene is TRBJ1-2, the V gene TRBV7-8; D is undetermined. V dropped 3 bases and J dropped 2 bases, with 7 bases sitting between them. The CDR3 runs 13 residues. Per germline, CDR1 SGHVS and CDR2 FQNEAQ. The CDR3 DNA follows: TGTGCCAGCAGCTTTGGAGAGAACTATGGCTACACCTTC. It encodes CASSFGENYGYTF.

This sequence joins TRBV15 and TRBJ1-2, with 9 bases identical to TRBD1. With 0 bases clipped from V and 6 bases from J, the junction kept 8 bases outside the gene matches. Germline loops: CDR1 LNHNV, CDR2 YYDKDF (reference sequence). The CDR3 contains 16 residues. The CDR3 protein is CATSRDVDRGLDGYTF. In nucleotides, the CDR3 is TGTGCCACCAGCAGAGATGTGGACAGGGGTTTAGATGGCTACACCTTC.

CDR3 loop: CASSMTGTGATDTQYF. The DNA of the CDR3 is TGTGCCAGTAGTATGACCGGGACAGGGGCCACAGATACGCAGTATTTT. The V gene is TRBV19, the J gene TRBJ2-3; 10 bases map to TRBD1. V dropped 3 bases and J dropped 2; count of bases not matched to a gene: 5. CDR1 is LNHDA and CDR2 is SQIVND in the germline V gene (reference sequence). This CDR3 contains 16 residues.

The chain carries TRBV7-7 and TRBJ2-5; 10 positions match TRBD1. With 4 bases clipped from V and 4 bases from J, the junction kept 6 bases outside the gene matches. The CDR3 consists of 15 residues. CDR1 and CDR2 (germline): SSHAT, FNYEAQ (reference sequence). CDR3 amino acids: CASSSRTGGLETQYF. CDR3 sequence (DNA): TGTGCCAGCAGCTCAAGGACAGGGGGTTTAGAGACCCAGTACTTC.

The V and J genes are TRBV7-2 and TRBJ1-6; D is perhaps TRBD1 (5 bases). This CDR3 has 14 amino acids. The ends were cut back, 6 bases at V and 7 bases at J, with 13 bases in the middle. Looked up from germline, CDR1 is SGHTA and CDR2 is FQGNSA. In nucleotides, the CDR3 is TGTGCCAGCAGGGATACAGGCCTAAATTCACCCCTCCACTTT. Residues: CASRDTGLNSPLHF.

The CDR3 here is CASSYSTPLRQGVDEQFF. As DNA, the CDR3 is TGTGCCAGCAGTTACTCGACCCCTTTGAGACAGGGGGTAGATGAGCAGTTCTTC. V is TRBV6-2 or TRBV6-3 and J is TRBJ2-1; TRBD1 matches 9 bases. The V and J ends lost 0 bases and 8 bases, in that order; junction bases with no gene match: 14. Germline lookup yields CDR1 MNHEY and CDR2 SVGEGT. This CDR3 has 18 amino acids.

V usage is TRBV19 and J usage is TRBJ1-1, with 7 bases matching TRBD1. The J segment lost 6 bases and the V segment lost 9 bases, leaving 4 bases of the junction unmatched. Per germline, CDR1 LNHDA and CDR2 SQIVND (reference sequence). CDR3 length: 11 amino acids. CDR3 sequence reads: CASNRGAEAFF. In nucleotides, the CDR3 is TGTGCCAGCAACAGGGGCGCTGAAGCTTTCTTT.

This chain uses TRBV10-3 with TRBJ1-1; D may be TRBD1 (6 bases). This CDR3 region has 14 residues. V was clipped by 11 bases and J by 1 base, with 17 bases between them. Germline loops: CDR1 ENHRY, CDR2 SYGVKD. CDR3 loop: CAAAAGTQNTEAFF. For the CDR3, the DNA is TGTGCCGCAGCCGCCGGGACACAGAACACTGAAGCTTTCTTT.

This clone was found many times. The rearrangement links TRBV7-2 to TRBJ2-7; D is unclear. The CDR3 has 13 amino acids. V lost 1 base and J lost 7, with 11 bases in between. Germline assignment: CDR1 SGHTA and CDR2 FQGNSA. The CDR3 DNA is TGTGCCAGCAGCTTAGTGGATAACGGGGAGCAGTACTTC. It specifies CASSLVDNGEQYF. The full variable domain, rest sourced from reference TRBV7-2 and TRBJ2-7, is GAGVSQSPSNKVTEKGKDVELRCDPISGHTALYWYRQSLGQGLEFLIYFQGNSAPDKSGLPSDRFSAERTGGSVSTLTIQRTQQEDSAVYLCASSLVDNGEQYFGPGTRLTVT.

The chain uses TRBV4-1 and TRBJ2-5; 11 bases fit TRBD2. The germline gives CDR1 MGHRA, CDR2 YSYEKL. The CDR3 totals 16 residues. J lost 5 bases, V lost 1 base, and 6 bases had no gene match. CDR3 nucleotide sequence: TGCGCCAGCAGCCAAGCGCTACTAGCGGGGGTGGAGACCCAGTACTTC. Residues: CASSQALLAGVETQYF.

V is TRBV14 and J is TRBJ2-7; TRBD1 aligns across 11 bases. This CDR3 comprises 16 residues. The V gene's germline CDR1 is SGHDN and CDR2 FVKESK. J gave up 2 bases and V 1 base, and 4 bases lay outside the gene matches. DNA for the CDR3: TGTGCCAGCAGCCAAGCTCGGGGACAGGGGGCCTACGAGCAGTACTTC. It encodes CASSQARGQGAYEQYF. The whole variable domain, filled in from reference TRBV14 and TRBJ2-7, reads EAGVTQFPSHSVIEKGQTVTLRCDPISGHDNLYWYRRVMGKEIKFLLHFVKESKQDESGMPNNRFLAERTGGTYSTLKVQPAELEDSGVYFCASSQARGQGAYEQYFGPGTRLTVT.

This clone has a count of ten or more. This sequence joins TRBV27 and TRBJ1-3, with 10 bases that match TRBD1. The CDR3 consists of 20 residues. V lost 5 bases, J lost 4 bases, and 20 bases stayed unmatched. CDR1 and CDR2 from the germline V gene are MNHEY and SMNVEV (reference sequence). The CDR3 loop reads CASSPSTGTGDFYLGNTIYF. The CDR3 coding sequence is TGTGCCAGCAGTCCCTCCACCGGGACAGGGGATTTTTATTTAGGAAACACCATATATTTT.

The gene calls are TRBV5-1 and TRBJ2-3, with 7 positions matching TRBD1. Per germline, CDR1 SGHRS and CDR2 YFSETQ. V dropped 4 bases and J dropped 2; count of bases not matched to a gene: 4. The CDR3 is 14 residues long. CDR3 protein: CASSLGQATDTQYF. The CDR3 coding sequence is TGCGCCAGCAGCCTTGGACAGGCCACAGATACGCAGTATTTT. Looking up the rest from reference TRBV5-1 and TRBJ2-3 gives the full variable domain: KAGVTQTPRYLIKTRGQQVTLSCSPISGHRSVSWYQQTPGQGLQFLFEYFSETQRNKGNFPGRFSGRQFSNSRSEMNVSTLELGDSALYLCASSLGQATDTQYFGPGTRLTVL.

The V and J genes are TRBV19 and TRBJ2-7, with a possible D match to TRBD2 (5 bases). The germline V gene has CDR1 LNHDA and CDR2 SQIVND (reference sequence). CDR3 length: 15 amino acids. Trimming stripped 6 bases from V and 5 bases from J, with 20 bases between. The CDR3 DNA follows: TGTGCCAGTAGGGTCAAGAGGGAAGATGTGGACGAGCAGTACTTC. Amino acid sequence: CASRVKREDVDEQYF.

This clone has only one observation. CDR3 sequence (DNA): TGTGCCATCAGTGAGAGGGGCACCCGGCCGTTCTCTGGAAACACCATATATTTT. Translating it yields CAISERGTRPFSGNTIYF. V is TRBV10-3 and J is TRBJ1-3; weak D call: TRBD1 (5 bases). V dropped 2 bases and J dropped 0 bases, with 17 bases sitting between them. Germline values: CDR1 ENHRY, CDR2 SYGVKD. This CDR3 region has 18 residues.